The TCR beta chain under discussion was sequenced for a study of shared clonotypes between healthy human individuals. The protocol was immunoSEQ multiplex PCR, while the TCRdb copy is restricted to in-frame clones and leaves out a portion. The table has about 2.1 million clones, just under 95% seen once. Only CD45RO-negative cells positively selected for CCR7 counted as naive CD8 cells, so terminally differentiated effector memory CD45RA+ cells were excluded. The ends were cut back, 6 bases at V and 5 bases at J, with 31 bases in the middle. CDR3 length: 19 residues. Germline loops: CDR1 LNHDA, CDR2 SQIVND (reference sequence).

This sequence originates from a man aged 18-30 years in good health. Some clones in this sample may be carry-over from other donors' samples. The sample was naive CD8+ T cells from PBMCs. The J gene is TRBJ1-2, the V gene TRBV19, with D possibly being TRBD1 (5 bases). The CDR3 DNA is TGTGCCAGTAGAGGGGTATCCTCGGACGGGGAGGTCAGCACTTATGGCTACACCTTC. This sequence encodes CASRGVSSDGEVSTYGYTF.